By share, the clone carrying this T cell receptor (beta chain) ranks as medium-sized. Time point indicated: sample taken at primary tumor resection. Whole RNA came from tumor, nontumor lung or frozen PBMC and was sequenced without being sorted. The roughly 68 donors had untreated early-stage non-small cell lung cancer. These data belong to a study of spatial heterogeneity in lung cancer. TCRdb analysed the 5' RACE reads with MiXCR anew, one entry per CDR3 protein. The sample yields under 30,000 distinct CDR3 sequences, 4.5% to 5.5% seen once. V lost 3 bases and J lost 5, with 15 bases in between. CDR3 length: 15 residues. Germline V gene sequence: CDR1 SGHDN, CDR2 FVKESK.

The rearrangement links TRBV14 to TRBJ2-3; unclear D gene. This specimen was PBMCs, taken at surgery. The TCR originated in a male donor with early-stage non-small cell lung cancer. The CDR3 is CASSQSHGPQDTQYF. The CDR3 DNA reads TGTGCCAGCAGCCAGTCCCATGGCCCCCAAGATACGCAGTATTTT.